The 5 T cell receptor beta chains given below trace back to one sample, sequenced in a study of blood T cell repertoires in COVID-19. Assay: immunoSEQ multiplex PCR; the TCRdb copy retains only in-frame clones and omits some. Among hundreds of thousands of clones listed, roughly 85% were seen once. Sequences were obtained from PBMCs or T cells enriched from blood (not recorded which). These receptor sequences come from a woman aged 45-65 years who had been exposed to COVID-19.

The chain carries TRBV19 and TRBJ2-7, with TRBD1 matching 8 bases. There are 16 residues in the CDR3. In germline, CDR1 is LNHDA, CDR2 SQIVND (reference sequence). V trimming: 6 bases; J trimming: 3 bases; junction bases outside the gene matches: 13. In DNA form, the CDR3 reads TGTGCCAGTAGCGGCCCCTCGACAGGGGATCTCTACGAGCAGTACTTC. Translating it yields CASSGPSTGDLYEQYF. Filled out from reference TRBV19 and TRBJ2-7, the complete variable domain reads DGGITQSPKYLFRKEGQNVTLSCEQNLNHDAMYWYRQDPGQGLRLIYYSQIVNDFQKGDIAEGYSVSREKKESFPLTVTSAQKNPTAFYLCASSGPSTGDLYEQYFGPGTRLTVT.

The chain is built from TRBV24-1 and TRBJ2-5; 7 nucleotides agree with TRBD2. V lost 11 bases, J lost 5 bases, and 10 bases stayed unmatched. Germline V gives CDR1 KGHDR, CDR2 SFDVKD. The CDR3 has 13 residues. CDR3 sequence reads: CARPIAGGETQYF. CDR3 in DNA: TGTGCCAGACCGATAGCGGGTGGTGAGACCCAGTACTTC.

The chain is built from TRBV5-1 and TRBJ2-7; possibly TRBD2 for D (6 bases). Germline CDR1 reads SGHRS; CDR2 reads YFSETQ. V was cut by 0 bases and J by 2 bases, with 18 bases left in between. The CDR3 loop spans 17 amino acids. The CDR3 DNA reads TGCGCCAGCAGCTTGGCGGTCGCGGGGTTTCCCCCCTACGAGCAGTACTTC. Translated, it gives CASSLAVAGFPPYEQYF.

The chain has TRBV7-2 and TRBJ1-1; D is unclear. Germline-derived CDR1 and CDR2 are SGHTA and FQGNSA. This CDR3 is 14 amino acids long. The V end lost 2 bases, the J end lost 0 bases, and 7 bases lay between the germline ends. CDR3 nucleotide sequence: TGTGCCAGCAGCTTACAAGCCATGAACACTGAAGCTTTCTTT. Amino acids: CASSLQAMNTEAFF.

This rearrangement joins TRBV27 to TRBJ2-2; TRBD2 matches 7 bases. Trimming removed 6 bases from V and 2 bases from J; junction bases left unmatched: 9. The CDR3 is made up of 16 amino acids. The germline V gene has CDR1 MNHEY and CDR2 SMNVEV (reference sequence). The CDR3 protein is CASRRRDYPNTGELFF. The CDR3 coding sequence is TGTGCCAGCAGGAGGAGGGACTATCCAAACACCGGGGAGCTGTTTTTT.